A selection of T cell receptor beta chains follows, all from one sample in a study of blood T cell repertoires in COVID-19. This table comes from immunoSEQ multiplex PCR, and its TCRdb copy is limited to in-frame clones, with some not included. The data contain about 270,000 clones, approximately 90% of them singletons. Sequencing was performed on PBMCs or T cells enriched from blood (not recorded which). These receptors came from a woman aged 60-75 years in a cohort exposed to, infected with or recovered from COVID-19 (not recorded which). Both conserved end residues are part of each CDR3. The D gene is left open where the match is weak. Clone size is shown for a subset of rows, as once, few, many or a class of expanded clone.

CDR3aa: CASRSESTGAYGYTF; CDR3nt: TGTGCCAGCAGATCTGAATCGACAGGGGCCTATGGCTACACCTTC; d_gene: TRBD1; abundance: .; v_gene: TRBV27; j_gene: TRBJ1-2
CDR3aa: CASSTARTVIYEQYF; CDR3nt: TGTGCCAGCAGTACAGCCCGGACAGTAATCTACGAGCAGTACTTC; d_gene: .; abundance: .; v_gene: TRBV28; j_gene: TRBJ2-7
CDR3aa: CASSQGRVQETQYF; CDR3nt: TGCGCCAGCAGCCAAGGCAGGGTCCAAGAGACCCAGTACTTC; d_gene: .; abundance: .; v_gene: TRBV4-3; j_gene: TRBJ2-5
CDR3aa: CASSYAAKGVPLYEQYF; CDR3nt: TGTGCCAGCAGTTACGCAGCGAAAGGGGTTCCACTCTACGAGCAGTACTTC; d_gene: .; abundance: .; v_gene: TRBV6-2/TRBV6-3; j_gene: TRBJ2-7
CDR3aa: CASSLEGWDRVTDTQYF; CDR3nt: TGCGCCAGCAGCCTGGAGGGGTGGGACAGGGTCACAGATACGCAGTATTTT; d_gene: TRBD1; abundance: once; v_gene: TRBV5-1; j_gene: TRBJ2-3
CDR3aa: CASSLDRQYSEQYF; CDR3nt: TGTGCCAGCAGCTTAGACCGACAGTACTCCGAGCAGTACTTC; d_gene: .; abundance: .; v_gene: TRBV7-9; j_gene: TRBJ2-7
CDR3aa: CSVQDRAANEKLFF; CDR3nt: TGCAGCGTGCAGGACAGGGCGGCTAATGAAAAACTGTTTTTT; d_gene: TRBD1; abundance: .; v_gene: TRBV29-1; j_gene: TRBJ1-4
CDR3aa: CASSHGTGSTDTQYF; CDR3nt: TGCGCCAGCAGCCACGGGACAGGGAGCACAGATACGCAGTATTTT; d_gene: TRBD1; abundance: .; v_gene: TRBV5-1; j_gene: TRBJ2-3
CDR3aa: CASSLQGDYGYTF; CDR3nt: TGTGCCAGCAGTTTACAGGGGGACTATGGCTACACCTTC; d_gene: TRBD1; abundance: .; v_gene: TRBV12-3/TRBV12-4; j_gene: TRBJ1-2
CDR3aa: CASSPNRGGTEAFF; CDR3nt: TGCGCCAGCAGCCCGAACAGGGGAGGAACTGAAGCTTTCTTT; d_gene: TRBD1; abundance: .; v_gene: TRBV5-1; j_gene: TRBJ1-1
CDR3aa: CAWSPLGTSGAYEQYF; CDR3nt: TGTGCCTGGAGTCCCCTAGGGACTAGCGGGGCCTACGAGCAGTACTTC; d_gene: TRBD2; abundance: .; v_gene: TRBV30; j_gene: TRBJ2-7
CDR3aa: CASKLAGGNEQFF; CDR3nt: TGTGCCAGCAAACTAGCGGGAGGAAATGAGCAGTTCTTC; d_gene: TRBD2; abundance: .; v_gene: TRBV6-5; j_gene: TRBJ2-1
CDR3aa: CASSYGGIGYEQYF; CDR3nt: TGTGCCAGCAGTTATGGGGGGATAGGGTACGAGCAGTACTTC; d_gene: .; abundance: .; v_gene: TRBV6-5; j_gene: TRBJ2-7
CDR3aa: CASSGTSGRTDTQYF; CDR3nt: TGTGCCAGCAGCGGGACTAGCGGGAGGACAGATACGCAGTATTTT; d_gene: TRBD2; abundance: .; v_gene: TRBV5-4; j_gene: TRBJ2-3
CDR3aa: CASSLSGTASTDTQYF; CDR3nt: TGTGCCAGCAGTTTATCGGGGACAGCAAGCACAGATACGCAGTATTTT; d_gene: TRBD1; abundance: .; v_gene: TRBV27; j_gene: TRBJ2-3
CDR3aa: CASMGQYQETQYF; CDR3nt: TGTGCCAGCATGGGGCAGTACCAAGAGACCCAGTACTTC; d_gene: .; abundance: .; v_gene: TRBV28; j_gene: TRBJ2-5
CDR3aa: CASSVGEPEGTGELFF; CDR3nt: TGTGCCAGCAGCGTCGGGGAACCGGAAGGTACCGGGGAGCTGTTTTTT; d_gene: .; abundance: many; v_gene: TRBV9; j_gene: TRBJ2-2
CDR3aa: CASSFTDSSYNEQFF; CDR3nt: TGCGCCAGCAGCTTTACTGACAGCTCCTACAATGAGCAGTTCTTC; d_gene: .; abundance: .; v_gene: TRBV5-1; j_gene: TRBJ2-1
CDR3aa: CASSRGQTSNQPQHF; CDR3nt: TGTGCCAGCAGCCGAGGACAGACTAGCAATCAGCCCCAGCATTTT; d_gene: .; abundance: .; v_gene: TRBV6-5; j_gene: TRBJ1-5
CDR3aa: CATETGMGNQPQHF; CDR3nt: TGTGCCACCGAGACAGGGATGGGCAATCAGCCCCAGCATTTT; d_gene: TRBD1; abundance: few; v_gene: TRBV19; j_gene: TRBJ1-5
CDR3aa: CASSQGTSLNNEQFF; CDR3nt: TGTGCCAGCAGCCAAGGGACTAGCCTCAACAATGAGCAGTTCTTC; d_gene: TRBD2; abundance: .; v_gene: TRBV3-1/TRBV3-2; j_gene: TRBJ2-1
CDR3aa: CASSLNPTSGRLETQYF; CDR3nt: TGTGCCAGCAGCTTAAATCCGACTAGCGGGAGATTGGAGACCCAGTACTTC; d_gene: TRBD2; abundance: .; v_gene: TRBV7-3; j_gene: TRBJ2-5
CDR3aa: CASSPGQGAGNQPQHF; CDR3nt: TGTGCCAGCTCACCAGGACAGGGGGCCGGCAATCAGCCCCAGCATTTT; d_gene: TRBD1; abundance: .; v_gene: TRBV18; j_gene: TRBJ1-5
CDR3aa: CASSYPSGRLRNEQFF; CDR3nt: TGTGCCAGCAGTTACCCCAGCGGGAGGTTGAGGAATGAGCAGTTCTTC; d_gene: TRBD2; abundance: .; v_gene: TRBV6-5; j_gene: TRBJ2-1
CDR3aa: CASSYSRQGDQPQHF; CDR3nt: TGTGCCAGCAGTTACTCTCGTCAAGGGGATCAGCCCCAGCATTTT; d_gene: .; abundance: .; v_gene: TRBV6-5; j_gene: TRBJ1-5
CDR3aa: CAISEAAGPRNEQFF; CDR3nt: TGTGCCATCAGTGAGGCGGCGGGACCGCGTAATGAGCAGTTCTTC; d_gene: .; abundance: .; v_gene: TRBV10-3; j_gene: TRBJ2-1